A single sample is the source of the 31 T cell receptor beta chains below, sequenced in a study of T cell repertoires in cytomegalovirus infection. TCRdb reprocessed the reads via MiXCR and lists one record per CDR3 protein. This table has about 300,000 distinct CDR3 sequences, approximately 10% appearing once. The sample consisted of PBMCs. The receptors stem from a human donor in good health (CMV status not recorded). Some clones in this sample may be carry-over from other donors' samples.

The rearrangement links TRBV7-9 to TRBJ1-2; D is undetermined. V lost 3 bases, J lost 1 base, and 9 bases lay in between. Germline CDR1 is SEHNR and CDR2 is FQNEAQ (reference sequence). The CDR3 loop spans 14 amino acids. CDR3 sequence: CASSFDANNYGYTF. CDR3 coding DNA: TGTGCCAGCAGCTTTGACGCGAATAACTATGGCTACACCTTC. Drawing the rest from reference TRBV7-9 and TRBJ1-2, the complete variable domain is DTGVSQNPRHKITKRGQNVTFRCDPISEHNRLYWYRQTLGQGPEFLTYFQNEAQLEKSRLLSDRFSAERPKGSFSTLEIQRTEQGDSAMYLCASSFDANNYGYTFGSGTRLTVV.

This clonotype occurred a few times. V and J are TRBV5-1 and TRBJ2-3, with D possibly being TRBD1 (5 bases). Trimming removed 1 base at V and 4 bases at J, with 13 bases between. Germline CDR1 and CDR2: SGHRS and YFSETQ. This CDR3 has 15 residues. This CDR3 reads CASSLLGQGADTQYF. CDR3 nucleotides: TGCGCCAGCAGCTTGCTCGGACAAGGGGCAGATACGCAGTATTTT. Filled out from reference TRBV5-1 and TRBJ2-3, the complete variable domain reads KAGVTQTPRYLIKTRGQQVTLSCSPISGHRSVSWYQQTPGQGLQFLFEYFSETQRNKGNFPGRFSGRQFSNSRSEMNVSTLELGDSALYLCASSLLGQGADTQYFGPGTRLTVL.

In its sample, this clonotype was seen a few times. The CDR3 loop is CSARDYTGGLSPLHF. The CDR3 region has the DNA TGCAGTGCTAGAGATTATACAGGGGGCTTGTCACCCCTCCACTTT. V usage is TRBV20-1 and J usage is TRBJ1-6, with 9 nucleotides matching TRBD1. Germline CDR1 and CDR2: DFQATT and SNEGSKA (reference sequence). V was clipped by 0 bases and J by 10 bases; unmatched bases: 7. The CDR3 consists of 15 residues.

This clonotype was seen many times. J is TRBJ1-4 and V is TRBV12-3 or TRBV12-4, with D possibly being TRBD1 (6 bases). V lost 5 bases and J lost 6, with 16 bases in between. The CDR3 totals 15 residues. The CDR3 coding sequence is TGTGCCAGCAGTAAGCCGGGGGCTGCGGATGAAAAACTGTTTTTT. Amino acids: CASSKPGAADEKLFF.

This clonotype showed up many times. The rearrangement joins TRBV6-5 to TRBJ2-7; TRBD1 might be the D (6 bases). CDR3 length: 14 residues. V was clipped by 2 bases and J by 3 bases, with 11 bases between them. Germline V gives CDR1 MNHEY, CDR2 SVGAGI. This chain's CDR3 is CASSYTQGGYEQYF. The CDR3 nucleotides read TGTGCCAGCAGTTACACACAAGGGGGCTACGAGCAGTACTTC.

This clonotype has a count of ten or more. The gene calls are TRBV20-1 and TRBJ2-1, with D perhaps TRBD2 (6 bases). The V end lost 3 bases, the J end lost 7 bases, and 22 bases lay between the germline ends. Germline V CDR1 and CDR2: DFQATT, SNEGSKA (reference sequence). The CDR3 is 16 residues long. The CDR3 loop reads CSASSQWAGSGNEQFF. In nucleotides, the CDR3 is TGCAGTGCTAGCAGTCAGTGGGCGGGGAGTGGGAATGAGCAGTTCTTC.

For the CDR3, the DNA is TGTGCCAGCAGTCCCTGGGGCCTCTCCTACAATGAGCAGTTCTTC. Amino acids: CASSPWGLSYNEQFF. The chain has TRBV28 and TRBJ2-1; D may be TRBD1 (5 bases). Germline CDR1 MDHEN, CDR2 SYDVKM. The V gene lost 5 bases and the J gene lost 0 bases, with 11 bases spanning the gap. There are 15 residues in the CDR3. Filled out from reference TRBV28 and TRBJ2-1, the complete variable domain reads DVKVTQSSRYLVKRTGEKVFLECVQDMDHENMFWYRQDPGLGLRLIYFSYDVKMKEKGDIPEGYSVSREKKERFSLILESASTNQTSMYLCASSPWGLSYNEQFFGPGTRLTVL.

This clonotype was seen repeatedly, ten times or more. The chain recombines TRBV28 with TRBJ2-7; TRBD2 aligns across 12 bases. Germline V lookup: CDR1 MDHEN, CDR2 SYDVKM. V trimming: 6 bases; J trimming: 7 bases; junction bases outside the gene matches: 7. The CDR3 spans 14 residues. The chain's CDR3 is CASSLTSGGREQYV. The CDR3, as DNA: TGTGCCAGCAGCTTGACTAGCGGGGGCCGGGAGCAGTACGTC.

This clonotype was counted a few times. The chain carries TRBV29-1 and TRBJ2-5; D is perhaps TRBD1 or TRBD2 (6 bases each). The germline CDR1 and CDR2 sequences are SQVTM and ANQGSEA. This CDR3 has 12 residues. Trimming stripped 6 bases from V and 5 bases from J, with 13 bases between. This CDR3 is CSVRVGGETQYF. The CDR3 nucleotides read TGCAGCGTCAGGGTAGGGGGGGAGACCCAGTACTTC.

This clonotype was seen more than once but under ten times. The CDR3 sequence: CNHSGDKDNQPQHF. CDR3 DNA: TGCAATCATTCGGGGGATAAGGACAATCAGCCCCAGCATTTT. This chain connects TRBV20-1 to TRBJ1-5; tentative D call: TRBD1 (5 bases). The CDR3 sequence is 14 residues long. The germline V gene encodes CDR1 DFQATT and CDR2 SNEGSKA (reference sequence).

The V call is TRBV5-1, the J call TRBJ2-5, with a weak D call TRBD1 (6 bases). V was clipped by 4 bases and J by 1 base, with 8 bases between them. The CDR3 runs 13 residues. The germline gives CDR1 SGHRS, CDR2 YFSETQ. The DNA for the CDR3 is TGCGCCAGCAGCCGGGACATCCAAGAGACCCAGTACTTC. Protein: CASSRDIQETQYF. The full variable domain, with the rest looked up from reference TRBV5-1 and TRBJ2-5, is KAGVTQTPRYLIKTRGQQVTLSCSPISGHRSVSWYQQTPGQGLQFLFEYFSETQRNKGNFPGRFSGRQFSNSRSEMNVSTLELGDSALYLCASSRDIQETQYFGPGTRLLVL.

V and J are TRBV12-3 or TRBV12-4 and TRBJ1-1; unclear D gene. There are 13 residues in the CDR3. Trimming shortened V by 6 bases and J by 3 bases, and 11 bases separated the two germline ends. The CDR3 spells CASRPTAYTEAFF. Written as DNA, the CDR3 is TGTGCCAGCAGACCTACAGCGTACACTGAAGCTTTCTTT.

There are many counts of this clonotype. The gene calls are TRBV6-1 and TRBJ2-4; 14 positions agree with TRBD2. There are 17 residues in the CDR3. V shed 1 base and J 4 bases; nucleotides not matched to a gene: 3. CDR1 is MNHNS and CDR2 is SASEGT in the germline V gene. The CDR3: CASSEGLAGGMKNIQYF. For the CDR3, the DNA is TGTGCCAGCAGTGAAGGACTAGCGGGGGGGATGAAAAACATTCAGTACTTC.

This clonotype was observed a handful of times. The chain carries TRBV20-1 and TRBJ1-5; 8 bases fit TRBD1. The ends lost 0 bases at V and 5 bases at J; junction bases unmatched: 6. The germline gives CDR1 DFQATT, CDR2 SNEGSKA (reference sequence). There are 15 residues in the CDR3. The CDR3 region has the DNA TGCAGTGCTAGAGATCCCGGACAGGGCCATCAGCCCCAGCATTTT. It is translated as CSARDPGQGHQPQHF.

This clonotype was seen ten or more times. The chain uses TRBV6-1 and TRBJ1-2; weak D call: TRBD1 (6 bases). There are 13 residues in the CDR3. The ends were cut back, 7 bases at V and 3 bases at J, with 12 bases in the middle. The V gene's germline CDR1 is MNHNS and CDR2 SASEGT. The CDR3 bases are TGTGCCAGCATCGGGGGGCGGTACTATGGCTACACCTTC. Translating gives CASIGGRYYGYTF.

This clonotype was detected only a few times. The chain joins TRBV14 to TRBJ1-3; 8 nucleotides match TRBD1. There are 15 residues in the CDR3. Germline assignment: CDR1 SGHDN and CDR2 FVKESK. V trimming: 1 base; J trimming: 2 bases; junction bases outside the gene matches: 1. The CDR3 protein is CASSQVTGAGNTIYF. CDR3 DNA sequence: TGTGCCAGCAGCCAAGTGACAGGGGCTGGAAACACCATATATTTT.

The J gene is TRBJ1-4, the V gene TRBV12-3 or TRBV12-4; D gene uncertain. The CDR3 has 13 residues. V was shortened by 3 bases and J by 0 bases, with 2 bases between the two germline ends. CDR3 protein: CASSFSTNEKLFF. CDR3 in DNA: TGTGCCAGCAGTTTTTCAACTAATGAAAAACTGTTTTTT.

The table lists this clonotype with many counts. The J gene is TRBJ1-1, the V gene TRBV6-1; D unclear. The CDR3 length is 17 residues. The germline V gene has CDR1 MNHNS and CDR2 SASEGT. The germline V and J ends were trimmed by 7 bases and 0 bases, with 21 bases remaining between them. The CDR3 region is CASNGVGKTLLNTEAFF. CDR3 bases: TGTGCCAGCAACGGGGTGGGGAAGACACTACTGAACACTGAAGCTTTCTTT.

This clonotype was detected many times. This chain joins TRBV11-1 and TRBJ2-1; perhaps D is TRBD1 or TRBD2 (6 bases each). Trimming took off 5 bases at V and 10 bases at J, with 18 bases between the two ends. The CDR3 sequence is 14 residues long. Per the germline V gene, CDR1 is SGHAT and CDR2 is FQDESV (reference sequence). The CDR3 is CASSLSGGHFEQFF. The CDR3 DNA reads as TGTGCCAGCAGCCTCTCCGGGGGCCACTTCGAGCAGTTCTTC.

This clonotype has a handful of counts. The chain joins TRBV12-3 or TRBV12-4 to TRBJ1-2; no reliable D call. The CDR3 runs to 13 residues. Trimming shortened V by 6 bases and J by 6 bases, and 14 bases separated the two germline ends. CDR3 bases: TGTGCCAGCAGCCCAGGCTGGATTAATGGCTACACCTTC. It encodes CASSPGWINGYTF.

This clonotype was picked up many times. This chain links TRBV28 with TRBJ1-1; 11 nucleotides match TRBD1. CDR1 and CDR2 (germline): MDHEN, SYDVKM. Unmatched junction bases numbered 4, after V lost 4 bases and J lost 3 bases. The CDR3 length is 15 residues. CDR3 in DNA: TGTGCCAGCAGTTCGGGGGGACAGGGGGACACTGAAGCTTTCTTT. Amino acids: CASSSGGQGDTEAFF.

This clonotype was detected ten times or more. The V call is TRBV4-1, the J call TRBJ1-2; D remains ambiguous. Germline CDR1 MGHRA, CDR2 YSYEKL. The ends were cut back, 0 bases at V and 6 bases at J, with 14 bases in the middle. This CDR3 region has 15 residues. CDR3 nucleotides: TGCGCCAGCAGCCAAGATTATCCGAGCAAGGATGGCTACACCTTC. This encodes CASSQDYPSKDGYTF.

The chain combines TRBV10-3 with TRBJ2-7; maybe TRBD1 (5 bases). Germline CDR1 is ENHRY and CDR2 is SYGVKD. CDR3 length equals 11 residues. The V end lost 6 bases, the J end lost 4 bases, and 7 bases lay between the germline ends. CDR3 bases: TGTGCCATCAGGCAGGGTTACGAGCAGTACTTC. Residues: CAIRQGYEQYF.

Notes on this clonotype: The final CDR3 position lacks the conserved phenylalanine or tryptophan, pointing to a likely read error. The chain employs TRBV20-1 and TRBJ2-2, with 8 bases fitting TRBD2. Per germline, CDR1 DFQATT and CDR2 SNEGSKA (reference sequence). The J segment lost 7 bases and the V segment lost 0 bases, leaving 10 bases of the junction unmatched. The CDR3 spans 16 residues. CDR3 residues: CSARDSQRGMSGELFL. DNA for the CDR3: TGCAGTGCTAGAGATTCCCAGCGGGGGATGAGCGGGGAGCTGTTTTTA.

The CDR3 sequence is CASSLVAGEAGELFF. DNA for the CDR3: TGTGCCAGCAGCTTGGTCGCGGGGGAGGCCGGGGAGCTGTTTTTT. The chain couples TRBV5-5 to TRBJ2-2, with 7 bases aligning to TRBD2. Per the germline V gene, CDR1 is SGHKS and CDR2 is YYEKEE (reference sequence). J lost 6 bases, V lost 0 bases, and 5 bases had no gene match. This CDR3 has 15 amino acids.

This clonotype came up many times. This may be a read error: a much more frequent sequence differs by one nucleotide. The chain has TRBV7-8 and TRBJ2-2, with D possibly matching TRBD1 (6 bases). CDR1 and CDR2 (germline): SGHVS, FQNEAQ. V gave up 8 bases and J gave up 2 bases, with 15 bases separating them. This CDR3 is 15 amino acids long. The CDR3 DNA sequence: TGTGCCAGCGACAAAGGGACATATAACACCGGGGAGCTGTTTTTT. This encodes CASDKGTYNTGELFF.

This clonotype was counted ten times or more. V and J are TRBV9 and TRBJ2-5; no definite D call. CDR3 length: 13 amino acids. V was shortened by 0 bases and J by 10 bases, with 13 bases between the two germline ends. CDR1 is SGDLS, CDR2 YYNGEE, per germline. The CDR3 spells CASSVESSRNQYF. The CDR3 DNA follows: TGTGCCAGCAGCGTAGAGTCCTCGAGGAACCAGTACTTC. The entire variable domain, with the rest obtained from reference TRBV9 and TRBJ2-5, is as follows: DSGVTQTPKHLITATGQRVTLRCSPRSGDLSVYWYQQSLDQGLQFLIQYYNGEERAKGNILERFSAQQFPDLHSELNLSSLELGDSALYFCASSVESSRNQYFGPGTRLLVL.

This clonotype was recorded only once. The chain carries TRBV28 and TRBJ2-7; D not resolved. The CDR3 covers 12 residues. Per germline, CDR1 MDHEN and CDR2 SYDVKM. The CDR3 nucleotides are TGTGCCATCAGTTCTTATGGTTACGAGCAGTACGTC. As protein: CAISSYGYEQYV.

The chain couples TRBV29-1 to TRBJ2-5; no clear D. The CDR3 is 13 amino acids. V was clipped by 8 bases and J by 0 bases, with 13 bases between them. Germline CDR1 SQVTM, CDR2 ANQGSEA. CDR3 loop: CSFSHTYQETQYF. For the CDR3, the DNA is TGCAGCTTTTCTCATACGTACCAAGAGACCCAGTACTTC.

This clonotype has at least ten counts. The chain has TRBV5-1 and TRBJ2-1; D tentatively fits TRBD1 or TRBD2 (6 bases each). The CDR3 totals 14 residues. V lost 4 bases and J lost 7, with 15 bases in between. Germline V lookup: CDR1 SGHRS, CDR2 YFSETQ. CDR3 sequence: CASSLGGVQNEQFF. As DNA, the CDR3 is TGCGCCAGCAGCCTGGGGGGCGTGCAGAATGAGCAGTTCTTC.

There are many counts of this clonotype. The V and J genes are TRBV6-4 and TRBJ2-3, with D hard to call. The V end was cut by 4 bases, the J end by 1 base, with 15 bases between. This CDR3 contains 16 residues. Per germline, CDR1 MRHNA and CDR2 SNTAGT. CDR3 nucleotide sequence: TGTGCCAGCAGTGGCCCTCTCCTTGGCGGCACAGATACGCAGTATTTT. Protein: CASSGPLLGGTDTQYF.